The present TCR beta chain was sequenced within a study of T cell repertoires in cytomegalovirus infection. For the study at large: Public TCR beta signatures indicated both CMV infection and matching HLA type.

The CDR3 extends over 15 amino acids. Germline V gene lookup returns CDR1 LGHNT and CDR2 FRNRAP. V was shortened by 0 bases and J by 2 bases, with 11 bases between the two germline ends. With respect to this clonotype: Its antigen is undetermined.

Study results and limitations: There were carriers of CMV plus the relevant HLA, and cumulative public TCR beta family frequency identified them. Across the ex vivo response, the dominant clonotypes were HLA-C-restricted CMV-specific TCR beta clonotypes.

Via MiXCR, TCRdb re-called the reads, giving one row per CDR3 protein. The data show about 830,000 distinct CDR3 sequences, with 32% seen just once and around an eighth held by the top ten. The TCR comes from a human donor in good health (CMV status not recorded). Some clones in this sample may be carry-over from other donors' samples. The chain couples TRBV12-5 to TRBJ2-7; D uncertain. Sequencing was performed on cultured CD8+ T cells from PBMCs, taken from culture after CMV antigen stimulation. CDR3 DNA: TGTGCTAGTGGTTTGGTACATCTCACTACCTACGAGCAGTACTTC. Protein: CASGLVHLTTYEQYF.